This record covers a single TCR beta chain. For each subset, genomic DNA was distributed in equal portions over several immunoSEQ plates. Per the study methods: ImmunoSEQ supplied junction-only sequences lacking quality scores, so filtering was different. Clones were sequenced by immunoSEQ multiplex PCR, and TCRdb holds only the in-frame ones, with some missing. For V, J and clone size, that table is used; D and trimming come from the DNA. The data hold fewer than 550,000 clones, with roughly 79% observed a single time. This sample was included in a study of shared clonotypes between healthy human individuals. CDR1 is MDHEN and CDR2 is SYDVKM in the germline V gene. This CDR3 comprises 15 residues. Trimming took off 8 bases at V and 4 bases at J, with 20 bases between the two ends.

The chain links TRBV28 to TRBJ1-1, with no clear D. Sequenced: PBMCs. This clonotype originated in a woman aged 35 to 49 in good health. Some clones in this sample may be carry-over from other donors' samples. The CDR3 DNA sequence: TGTGCCAGCCAGTTTTTCGCCGGCCAGCGCACTGAAGCTTTCTTT. This codes for CASQFFAGQRTEAFF.